This T cell receptor beta chain came from a study of regulatory T cells in long-lasting Graves disease. Notes on the study in general: When disease was persistent, TRBV28, TRBJ1-2 and TRBJ2-5 were the favored segments. Lower TCR diversity characterized persistent Graves' patients relative to newly diagnosed patients.

The sample's time point: newly diagnosed GD, antithyroid drugs for less than 3 months. Construction of the TCR library relied on RNA isolated from PBMCs. Trimming took 7 bases from V and 4 from J, leaving 29 bases between them. Germline V gene data show CDR1 as MNHEY and CDR2 as SMNVEV (reference sequence). The CDR3 has 18 residues. Ten or more counts support this clonotype. Antigen unknown. iRepertoire HTBI primers and Arm-PCR of CDR3 regions built TCR beta libraries. A single record per CDR3 protein comes from TCRdb applying MiXCR to the multiplex PCR reads. The sample shows around 400,000 distinct CDR3 sequences, around a sixth of them seen only once.

The TCR sequence derives from a female donor with Graves disease. The V call is TRBV27, the J call TRBJ2-7; a weak D match, TRBD2 (5 bases). This sample comprised peripheral blood mononuclear cells (PBMCs), obtained at new diagnosis, from a patient treated with antithyroid drugs. CDR3 nucleotide sequence: TGTGCCAGCACAAGTCCACCCCTTGATCAGCGGCCCCGATACGAGCAGTACTTC. Protein: CASTSPPLDQRPRYEQYF.